The sequence of this T cell receptor (beta chain) was determined in a study of cytomegalovirus exposure and HLA in healthy donors. Study as a whole: Genotyping showed roughly 86% of roughly 400 donors falling in the Caucasian-associated ancestry cluster. Notes on the study in general: Cytomegalovirus association was listed for 170 or so TCR beta chains. In a later analysis, CMV-associated beta chains were mostly HLA-associated, it appeared. Later analysis associated a missense DCLRE1C variant with TCR beta V- and J-gene trimming.

Use of 60 Vbeta and 13 Jbeta primers characterized the PCR. This table comes from immunoSEQ multiplex PCR, and its TCRdb copy is limited to in-frame clones, with some not included. Of around 130,000 clones in the sample, about 80% are singletons; the top ten hold roughly 4.2%. A note on this clone: Its target is not known.

The CDR3 consists of 17 residues. V lost 1 base, J lost 7 bases, and 20 bases lay in between. Germline V gene lookup returns CDR1 SGHVS and CDR2 FQNEAQ. This receptor was obtained from a woman in her forties in good health and CMV-seronegative. This chain links TRBV7-8 with TRBJ1-5, with D possibly matching TRBD1 (6 bases). The sequencing input was PBMCs. The CDR3 coding sequence is TGTGCCAGCAGCTTAGGACCCTGGATCGGCACAGGGCAGCCCCAGCATTTT. As protein: CASSLGPWIGTGQPQHF.